These 2 T cell receptor beta chains share one sample of origin, sequenced in a study of blood T cells in healthy people across ages. Then a second PCR, running roughly 7 to 11 cycles, was carried out with a sample-barcoded 5' primer and a J-beta primer mix. TCRdb reanalysed the 5' RACE reads using MiXCR and keeps one entry per CDR3 protein. The sample yields 800,000 to 1,300,000 distinct CDR3 sequences, roughly 24% seen once. This sample was also put to use in a study of T cells of mothers and their children.

Source material: blood. Receptors were obtained from a girl aged 2-10 years in good health.

This rearrangement joins TRBV6-1 to TRBJ2-5; 9 bases align to TRBD1. The DNA end lines up better with TRBJ2-7; the J call may be wrong. There are 14 residues in the CDR3. Germline CDR1 and CDR2: MNHNS and SASEGT. The CDR3, as DNA: TGTGCCAGCAGGACCACGGGACAGGGCTACGAGCAGTACTTC. This encodes CASRTTGQGYEQYF.

This rearrangement joins TRBV12-3 or TRBV12-4 to TRBJ2-7; a weak D match, TRBD2 (6 bases). The length of the CDR3 is 13 residues. Trimming cost V 6 bases and J 4 bases, with 13 bases left between them. The CDR3 DNA reads as TGTGCCAGCAGAGAGCGGGCGGGTTACGAGCAGTACTTC. This encodes CASRERAGYEQYF.